This T cell receptor (beta chain) was sequenced for a study of blood T cell repertoires in COVID-19. Across the whole study: Material from acute and convalescent COVID-19 was sourced from the United States, Italy and Spain. Nucleic acid was either cDNA or gDNA, and it came from T cells, B-cell-depleted T cells, or PBMCs.

Authors' analysis steps: Researchers report that nucleated cell counts were estimated from reference gene primer amplification. TCRdb's copy holds only in-frame clones and misses some; the assay was immunoSEQ multiplex PCR. V and J calls and clone size are given by that table; D and trimming were obtained from the DNA. Counted here are about 190,000 clones, about 83% occurring once; the ten biggest clones make up approximately 5%. J gave up 1 base and V 4 bases, and 9 bases lay outside the gene matches. CDR1 is SGDLS, CDR2 YYNGEE, per germline. The CDR3 runs 16 residues. The chain has TRBV9 and TRBJ2-5; 8 bases are a match to TRBD1. The TCR sequence derives from a woman in her seventies with active or convalescent COVID-19. The sample comprised peripheral blood. DNA of the CDR3: TGTGCCAGCAGCTATCAGGGGGCCCCTGCCCAAGAGACCCAGTACTTC. This gives the protein CASSYQGAPAQETQYF.